This record looks at one TCR beta chain sequence and its context. Antigen: not known. Here immunoSEQ multiplex PCR was the method, and the copy in TCRdb shows in-frame clones only, minus some. The sample carries some 56,000 clones, approximately 92% recorded once. Samples with a second dose at about 4 or about 12 weeks were pooled together. The sample is drawn from a study of T cell responses to AZD1222 COVID-19 vaccine. Study-wide results and limits: Recipients of AZD1222 seropositive at baseline numbered only 5 or 6. The reported proportion of spike-specific TCRs targeting unmutated variant regions was nearly half. Once two AZD1222 doses were given, Spike-specific TCR breadth and depth went up.

This CDR3 contains 15 residues. From germline, CDR1 is LGHDT and CDR2 YNNKEL (reference sequence). Deletions cut 0 bases from V and 7 bases from J, with 12 bases between. The sequence derives from an adult who received the AZD1222 COVID-19 vaccine. The sequencing used peripheral blood, collected 28 days after the second AZD1222 dose. The V call is TRBV3-1 (or the pseudogene TRBV3-2), the J call TRBJ2-2; no clear D. The CDR3 nucleotides read TGTGCCAGCAGCCAAGAAGTCGGGCGAGGCGGGGAGCTGTTTTTT. Translation gives CASSQEVGRGGELFF.